This T cell receptor (beta chain) derives from a study of identical twins. General observations from the study: The study based its conclusions on cross-sectional statistical analysis and did not follow the same donors. Partly confounded zero-insertion analyses could result from invariant MAIT and iNKT cells.

This clonotype was seen ten or more times. Its antigen remains unknown. The germline CDR1 and CDR2 sequences are MNHEY and SVGAGI. Unmatched junction bases numbered 7, after V lost 1 base and J lost 9 bases. This CDR3 is 16 amino acids long. Template switching added a universal primer binding site, and final cDNA carried unique molecular identifiers. Each CDR3 protein is one row after TCRdb ran MiXCR on the 5' RACE reads. The data hold about 660,000 distinct CDR3 sequences, with 8.6% observed a single time. Donors uniformly comprised healthy Caucasians. Another study also made use of these data, one on yellow fever vaccine responses in identical twins.

The clonotype originates from a woman between 18 and 30 years old in good health. The rearrangement joins TRBV6-5 to TRBJ2-1, with TRBD1 identical over 12 bases. Sequencing was carried out using PBMCs. Here the CDR3 reads CASSYFPGQGAGEQFF. The DNA of the CDR3 is TGTGCCAGCAGTTACTTTCCGGGACAGGGGGCCGGTGAGCAGTTCTTC.